These T cell receptor beta chains were read from a single sample in a study of control samples from healthy donors and cancer patients. Produced via immunoSEQ multiplex PCR; TCRdb's table is partial and in-frame only. This table has about 200,000 clones, 91% appearing once. Input material: blood. The receptors come from a man aged 25 to 40 in good health. CDR3s include the opening cysteine and the closing phenylalanine or tryptophan. D genes are given only for firm matches. Only some rows state a clone size, as once, few, many or a class for expanded clones.

D gene,CDR3 length,clone size,J gene,V gene,CDR3 protein,CDR3 DNA
TRBD1,12,.,TRBJ1-1,TRBV6-5,CATGQDAREAFF,TGTGCCACGGGACAGGATGCTAGGGAAGCTTTCTTT
.,14,.,TRBJ1-6,TRBV2,CASNDPEGNSPLHF,TGTGCCAGCAACGACCCAGAGGGTAATTCACCCCTCCACTTT
.,16,.,TRBJ2-6,TRBV29-1,CSVAAGSGSGANVLTF,TGCAGCGTGGCCGCGGGGTCCGGCTCTGGGGCCAACGTCCTGACTTTC
TRBD1,16,once,TRBJ2-2,TRBV9,CASSGEGTGKTGELFF,TGTGCCAGCAGCGGAGAGGGGACAGGGAAAACCGGGGAGCTGTTTTTT
TRBD2,13,.,TRBJ2-1,TRBV5-1,CASSHGGDNEQFF,TGCGCCAGCAGCCACGGGGGGGACAATGAGCAGTTCTTC
TRBD1,15,.,TRBJ1-5,TRBV6-5,CASRGQYRGIQPQHF,TGTGCCAGCAGGGGACAGTACCGAGGGATCCAGCCCCAGCATTTT
.,13,few,TRBJ2-1,TRBV2,CASSGDRYNEQFF,TGTGCCAGCAGTGGCGACAGGTACAATGAGCAGTTCTTC
.,14,.,TRBJ1-5,TRBV19,CASTPGGGGQPQHF,TGTGCCAGTACTCCGGGCGGAGGGGGTCAGCCCCAGCATTTT
TRBD1,16,.,TRBJ1-2,TRBV6-6,CASSSPPGQGGSGYTF,TGTGCCAGCAGTTCGCCCCCGGGACAGGGAGGAAGTGGCTACACCTTC
.,12,.,TRBJ2-7,TRBV9,CASSGGQYEQYF,TGTGCCAGCAGCGGAGGACAGTACGAGCAGTACTTC
.,16,.,TRBJ1-3,TRBV10-3,CAISERWQVDGNTIYF,TGTGCCATCAGTGAGCGTTGGCAGGTAGACGGAAACACCATATATTTT
TRBD1,13,once,TRBJ1-2,TRBV24-1,CATSDGDSYGYTF,TGTGCCACCAGTGATGGGGACAGCTATGGCTACACCTTC
TRBD1,15,.,TRBJ1-6,TRBV25-1,CASSDIQDRGSPLHF,TGTGCCAGCAGTGATATCCAGGACAGGGGCTCACCCCTCCACTTT
.,13,.,TRBJ1-4,TRBV30,CAWRGGGWGKLFF,TGTGCCTGGAGGGGAGGTGGCTGGGGAAAACTGTTTTTT
.,11,.,TRBJ2-1,TRBV5-1,CASSPDNEQFF,TGCGCCAGCAGCCCCGACAATGAGCAGTTCTTC
.,18,.,TRBJ2-6,TRBV3-1/TRBV3-2,CASSHRQASSSGANVLTF,TGTGCCAGCAGCCATCGACAGGCCTCAAGCTCTGGGGCCAACGTCCTGACTTTC
.,15,.,TRBJ1-1,TRBV6-5,CASSYWIEGDTEAFF,TGTGCCAGCAGTTACTGGATTGAGGGAGACACTGAAGCTTTCTTT
TRBD1,15,.,TRBJ2-7,TRBV18,CASSPGQGDPYEQYF,TGTGCCAGCTCACCAGGACAGGGGGATCCCTACGAGCAGTACTTC
TRBD1,15,.,TRBJ2-7,TRBV27,CASTTKTGGRYEQYF,TGTGCCAGCACCACTAAAACAGGGGGTAGGTACGAGCAGTACTTC
TRBD2,15,.,TRBJ2-7,TRBV11-2,CASSLFGGGTYEQYF,TGTGCCAGCAGCTTATTTGGCGGGGGGACCTACGAGCAGTACTTC
.,17,.,TRBJ2-7,TRBV5-5,CASSVVSGGGPNYEQYF,TGTGCCAGCAGCGTCGTTTCGGGAGGGGGCCCTAACTACGAGCAGTACTTC
.,10,once,TRBJ1-1,TRBV30,CAWGTNEAFF,TGTGCCTGGGGGACCAATGAAGCTTTCTTT
TRBD1,15,once,TRBJ1-6,TRBV30,CAWLSRDRDFSPLHF,TGTGCCTGGCTAAGCCGGGACAGGGACTTTTCACCCCTCCACTTT
TRBD2,17,.,TRBJ2-3,TRBV4-2,CASSQEGLAGFTDTQYF,TGTGCCAGCAGCCAAGAAGGTCTAGCGGGTTTCACAGATACGCAGTATTTT
.,13,.,TRBJ1-1,TRBV5-1,CASSGGVNTEAFF,TGCGCCAGCAGCGGCGGAGTGAACACTGAAGCTTTCTTT
.,14,.,TRBJ2-6,TRBV19,CASSSGAGANVLTF,TGTGCCAGTAGTTCCGGGGCTGGGGCCAACGTCCTGACTTTC
.,15,.,TRBJ2-2,TRBV2,CASSERRLDTGELFF,TGTGCCAGCAGTGAAAGGAGACTTGACACCGGGGAGCTGTTTTTT
.,13,.,TRBJ1-1,TRBV29-1,CSVEEGWNTEAFF,TGCAGCGTTGAAGAGGGGTGGAACACTGAAGCTTTCTTT
.,15,.,TRBJ1-3,TRBV11-2,CASRGLQGNGNTIYF,TGTGCCAGCAGGGGTCTACAGGGAAATGGAAACACCATATATTTT
.,11,.,TRBJ2-3,TRBV6-2/TRBV6-3,CASSPGPGRYF,TGTGCCAGCAGCCCCGGTCCTGGGCGGTATTTT
TRBD1,15,once,TRBJ1-1,TRBV12-5,CASGPFDRGWTEAFF,TGTGCTAGTGGCCCCTTCGACAGGGGGTGGACTGAAGCTTTCTTT
.,13,.,TRBJ1-1,TRBV18,CASSIGVNTEAFF,TGTGCCAGCTCAATAGGGGTGAACACTGAAGCTTTCTTT
TRBD1,15,.,TRBJ1-1,TRBV11-2,CASSGPGTANTEAFF,TGTGCCAGCAGCGGACCCGGGACAGCAAACACTGAAGCTTTCTTT